Below are 2 T cell receptor beta chains sequenced from a single sample in a study of cytotoxic CD8 clonotypes in ibrutinib-treated CLL (dated by TCRdb to the early 2020s). The time point label, read with the paper, signifies: progressive disease on ibrutinib. The method was the immunoSEQ multiplex PCR assay. This is the immuneACCESS table as TCRdb keeps it, with only in-frame sequences that have V and J called. A part of the clones is gone; compared with another copy, unresolved V genes explain less than half, and the rest is unexplained. In this sample the table shows fewer than 300,000 clones, approximately 76% of which occur a single time. The ten top clones hold 5.6% of the sample. The material sequenced was PBMCs, taken at disease progression, from a patient treated with ibrutinib. The receptor source for this set is a human donor with chronic lymphocytic leukemia.

The V and J genes are TRBV18 and TRBJ2-7; the D gene could be TRBD1 or TRBD2 (5 bases each). V was trimmed by 4 bases and J by 2 bases, leaving 9 bases between them. The CDR3 is 13 amino acids. Germline CDR1 reads KGHSH; CDR2 reads LQKENI. The CDR3 DNA reads as TGTGCCAGCTCACGGGGACGAGCCTACGAGCAGTACTTC. Translated: CASSRGRAYEQYF.

The V and J genes are TRBV13 and TRBJ2-7, with 14 bases matching TRBD2. This CDR3 contains 16 residues. V shed 4 bases, J shed 4 bases, and the junction held 6 bases outside the gene matches. Germline-derived CDR1 and CDR2 are PRHDT and FYEKMQ (reference sequence). The CDR3 loop reads CASSSSTSGRVYEQYF. The CDR3 bases are TGTGCCAGCAGCTCCTCGACTAGCGGGAGGGTTTACGAGCAGTACTTC.